This T cell receptor beta chain was sequenced during a study of blood T cells in healthy people across ages. Study results and limitations: Strong correlation was found linking TCR beta diversity to naive T cell percentage. Long-lived donors exceeded aged donors in naive CD4+ cells and diversity.

This clonotype was detected only a few times. As yet, its antigen is unknown. In germline, CDR1 is DFQATT, CDR2 SNEGSKA (reference sequence). The CDR3 is 16 amino acids. Germline trimming cut 5 bases from V and 5 bases from J; bases unmatched to any gene: 14. The authors ran a second PCR of about 6 to 11 cycles using a sample-barcoded 5' primer and a J-beta primer mix. TCRdb reprocessed the 5' RACE reads via MiXCR and lists one record per CDR3 protein. This table has approximately 490,000 distinct CDR3 sequences, nearly 25% appearing once. These data also formed part of another study, on T cells of mothers and their children. That source adds: Inherited differences only slightly affect thymic shaping of TCR recombination output. Across the analysis, no persistent microchimeric T cell clones were detected.

This chain uses TRBV20-1 with TRBJ2-5; TRBD1 agrees at 10 bases. This TCR derives from a boy younger than 18 in good health. The sequencing input was blood. The CDR3 nucleotides read TGCAGTGCTTTTCTCTCCGGGGACAGGGGTGAGGAGACCCAGTACTTC. This codes for CSAFLSGDRGEETQYF.